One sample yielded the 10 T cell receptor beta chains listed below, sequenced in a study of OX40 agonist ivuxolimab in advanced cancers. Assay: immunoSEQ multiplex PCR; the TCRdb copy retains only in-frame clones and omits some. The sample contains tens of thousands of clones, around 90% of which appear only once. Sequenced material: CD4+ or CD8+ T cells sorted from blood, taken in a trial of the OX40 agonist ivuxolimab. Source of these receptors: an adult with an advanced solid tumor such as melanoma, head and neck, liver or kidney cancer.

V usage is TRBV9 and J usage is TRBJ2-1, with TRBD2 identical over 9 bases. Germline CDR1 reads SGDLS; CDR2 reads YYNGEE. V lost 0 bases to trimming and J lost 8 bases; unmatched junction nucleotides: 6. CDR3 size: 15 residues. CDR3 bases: TGTGCCAGCAGCGTAGGACTAGCGGAGAGCTATGAGCAGTTCTTC. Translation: CASSVGLAESYEQFF.

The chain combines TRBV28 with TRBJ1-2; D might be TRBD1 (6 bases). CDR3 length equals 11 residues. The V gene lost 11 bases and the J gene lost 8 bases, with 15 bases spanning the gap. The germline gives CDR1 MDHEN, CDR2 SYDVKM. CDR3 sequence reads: CASGAPRGYTF. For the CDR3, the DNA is TGTGCCTCGGGGGCGCCCCGGGGCTACACCTTC.

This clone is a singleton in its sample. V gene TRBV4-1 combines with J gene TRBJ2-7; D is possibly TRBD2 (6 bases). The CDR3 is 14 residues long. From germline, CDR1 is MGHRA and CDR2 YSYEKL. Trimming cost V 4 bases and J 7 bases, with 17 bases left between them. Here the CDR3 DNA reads TGCGCCAGCAGCCTCACCGCGGGGCCTCGAGAGCAGTACTTC. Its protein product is CASSLTAGPREQYF.

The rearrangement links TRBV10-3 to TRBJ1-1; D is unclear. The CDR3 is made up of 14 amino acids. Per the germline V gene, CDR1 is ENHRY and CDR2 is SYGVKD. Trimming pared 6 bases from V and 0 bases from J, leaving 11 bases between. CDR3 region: CAIREGGLNTEAFF. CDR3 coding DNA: TGTGCCATCAGGGAGGGCGGGCTGAACACTGAAGCTTTCTTT.

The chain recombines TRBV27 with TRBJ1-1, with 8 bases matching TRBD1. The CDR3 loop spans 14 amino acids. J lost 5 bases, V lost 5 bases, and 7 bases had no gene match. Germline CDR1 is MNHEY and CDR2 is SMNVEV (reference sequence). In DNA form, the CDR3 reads TGTGCCAGCAGTCCACAGGGGGGGAGGACTGAAGCTTTCTTT. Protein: CASSPQGGRTEAFF.

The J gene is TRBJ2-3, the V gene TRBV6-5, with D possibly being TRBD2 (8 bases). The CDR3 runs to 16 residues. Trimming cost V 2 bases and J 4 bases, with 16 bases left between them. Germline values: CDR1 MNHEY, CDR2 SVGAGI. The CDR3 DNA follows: TGTGCCAGCAGTTACGGCACGGGAGGGGGCCCAGATACGCAGTATTTT. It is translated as CASSYGTGGGPDTQYF.

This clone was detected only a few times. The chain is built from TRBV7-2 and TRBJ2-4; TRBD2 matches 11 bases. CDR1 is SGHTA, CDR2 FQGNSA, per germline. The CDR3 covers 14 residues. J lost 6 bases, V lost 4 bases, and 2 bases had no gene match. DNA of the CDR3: TGTGCCAGCAGCTCTGGACTAGCGGGAAACATTCAGTACTTC. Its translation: CASSSGLAGNIQYF.

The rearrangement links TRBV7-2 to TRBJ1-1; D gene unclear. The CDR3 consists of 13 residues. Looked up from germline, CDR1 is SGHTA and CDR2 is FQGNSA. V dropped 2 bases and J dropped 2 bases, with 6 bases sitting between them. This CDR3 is CASSLRSNTEAFF. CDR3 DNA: TGTGCCAGCAGCTTAAGGAGTAACACTGAAGCTTTCTTT.

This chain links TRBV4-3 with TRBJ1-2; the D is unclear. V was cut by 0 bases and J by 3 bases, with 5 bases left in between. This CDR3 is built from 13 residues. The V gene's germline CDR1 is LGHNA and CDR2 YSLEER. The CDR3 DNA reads TGCGCCAGCAGCCAAGAACCTTACTATGGCTACACCTTC. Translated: CASSQEPYYGYTF.

The CDR3 loop reads CASSYDGGRAIDTQYF. CDR3 DNA sequence: TGTGCCAGCAGTTACGATGGCGGGAGGGCAATAGATACGCAGTATTTT. The chain couples TRBV6-6 to TRBJ2-3; TRBD2 agrees at 9 bases. The CDR3 has 16 residues. Germline trimming cut 2 bases from V and 5 bases from J; bases unmatched to any gene: 8. Germline CDR1 MNHNY, CDR2 SVGAGI (reference sequence).